This TCR beta chain was recorded in a study of cytomegalovirus exposure and HLA in healthy donors. Study observations and caveats: The study assumed roughly uniform donor sequencing depth for presence/absence analyses.

For this clone: Its antigen is currently unknown.

PCR involved 60 Vbeta and 13 Jbeta primers. Assay used: immunoSEQ multiplex PCR; TCRdb lists only in-frame clones, some missing. This sample carries fewer than 150,000 clones, 55% to 80% of them seen once, and the ten largest clones take 13% to 15%. Unrecorded immune exposures were likely, despite nominal health at sampling. The length of the CDR3 is 13 residues. V lost 10 bases and J lost 0, with 10 bases in between. CDR1 and CDR2 (germline): ENHRY, SYGVKD. The source is a human donor in good health. The sequencing sample was made of PBMCs. This chain connects TRBV10-3 to TRBJ2-1; D unclear. The CDR3 here is CATIPSSYNEQFF. As DNA, the CDR3 is TGTGCCACTATTCCTAGCTCCTACAATGAGCAGTTCTTC.